This entry features one T cell receptor beta chain sequence. The antigen remains unidentified. These data are taken from a study of beta chain features in type 1 diabetes. Looking at the study overall: The patient and healthy donor groups were comparable for age, gender and cell yields.

CD4+ cells of the naive, central memory, regulatory and stem cell-like memory types were sorted via CD45RO/CCR7/CD25/CD127/CD95/CD27. cDNA synthesis used the whole RNA isolate, giving expressed TCRB sequences. The table came from immunoSEQ multiplex PCR; TCRdb's copy has only in-frame clones and leaves some out. The sample includes some 240,000 clones, roughly 11% of them seen just once. The V and J ends lost 6 bases and 0 bases respectively, with 10 bases between them. The CDR3 consists of 14 residues. Germline V CDR1 and CDR2: LNHDA, SQIVND (reference sequence). Study findings and constraints: Compared to healthy donors, patients appeared to have naive, central memory and Treg TCRB repertoires that were more alike. The study left unresolved whether HLA type influences TCRB rearrangement.

Sequencing was performed on central memory CD4+ T cells from blood. The TCR originated in a young man in good health. The chain employs TRBV19 and TRBJ2-3; D remains ambiguous. The chain's CDR3 is CASSMARSTDTQYF. Written as DNA, the CDR3 is TGTGCCAGTAGCATGGCCAGAAGCACAGATACGCAGTATTTT.